The 20 T cell receptor beta chains below were found in one sample sequenced in a study of cytomegalovirus exposure and HLA in healthy donors. It was with 60 Vbeta and 13 Jbeta primers that the PCR ran. The data were produced by immunoSEQ multiplex PCR, yet TCRdb's version contains in-frame clones alone and is incomplete. The data show roughly 120,000 clones, with 65% to 75% seen just once and 4% to 5.5% held by the top ten. The sample was PBMCs. These receptors were taken from a man younger than 45 in good health and CMV-seropositive.

The V and J genes are TRBV6-5 and TRBJ1-6; D possibly corresponds to TRBD1 (5 bases). In germline, CDR1 is MNHEY, CDR2 SVGAGI. The V end lost 2 bases, the J end lost 10 bases, and 9 bases lay between the germline ends. The CDR3 is 13 residues long. CDR3 DNA: TGTGCCAGCAGTTACGGCAGGGAATCACCCCTCCACTTT. Translated, it gives CASSYGRESPLHF.

The CDR3 DNA is TGTGCCAGCAGCTTGAGTCAATTGAGCTCCTACGAGCAGTACTTC. Translated, it gives CASSLSQLSSYEQYF. V is TRBV5-6 and J is TRBJ2-7; no definite D call. V lost 1 base and J 0 bases, leaving 11 bases between the germline ends. Germline V gives CDR1 SGHDT, CDR2 YYEEEE. CDR3 length equals 15 residues. Drawing the rest from reference TRBV5-6 and TRBJ2-7, the complete variable domain is DAGVTQSPTHLIKTRGQQVTLRCSPKSGHDTVSWYQQALGQGPQFIFQYYEEEERQRGNFPDRFSGHQFPNYSSELNVNALLLGDSALYLCASSLSQLSSYEQYFGPGTRLTVT.

The rearrangement links TRBV28 to TRBJ2-1, with 10 bases fitting TRBD1. The length of the CDR3 is 17 residues. Trimming took 5 bases from V and 8 from J; bases not matched to a gene: 15. Germline V gene sequence: CDR1 MDHEN, CDR2 SYDVKM. As DNA, the CDR3 is TGTGCCAGCAGTCAGGGGACAGGGGACGGAGGCTGGGATGAGCAGTTCTTC. This codes for CASSQGTGDGGWDEQFF.

This rearrangement joins TRBV5-4 to TRBJ2-3; TRBD2 aligns across 10 bases. The CDR3 covers 16 residues. V was pared by 1 base and J by 0 bases, with 2 bases of the junction left unmatched. Germline CDR1 SGHNT, CDR2 YYREEE (reference sequence). The CDR3 here is CASSLTSGTSTDTQYF. The CDR3 DNA is TGTGCCAGCAGCTTGACTAGCGGGACCAGCACAGATACGCAGTATTTT.

The chain has TRBV5-4 and TRBJ1-1, with D unclear. V lost 5 bases to trimming and J lost 0 bases, with 11 bases between them. Germline lookup yields CDR1 SGHNT and CDR2 YYREEE (reference sequence). This CDR3 is built from 14 residues. The CDR3: CASRAETMNTEAFF. The CDR3 DNA reads as TGTGCCAGCAGGGCAGAAACGATGAACACTGAAGCTTTCTTT. The complete variable domain, with remaining parts taken from reference TRBV5-4 and TRBJ1-1, reads ETGVTQSPTHLIKTRGQQVTLRCSSQSGHNTVSWYQQALGQGPQFIFQYYREEENGRGNFPPRFSGLQFPNYSSELNVNALELDDSALYLCASRAETMNTEAFFGQGTRLTVV.

The gene calls are TRBV19 and TRBJ2-7; 10 bases map to TRBD1. Unmatched junction bases numbered 8, after V lost 6 bases and J lost 3 bases. CDR3 size: 15 residues. CDR1 is LNHDA and CDR2 is SQIVND in the germline V gene (reference sequence). CDR3 amino acids: CASSVIGTGVYEQYF. In DNA form, the CDR3 reads TGTGCCAGTAGCGTCATCGGGACAGGGGTCTACGAGCAGTACTTC. The whole variable domain, filled in from reference TRBV19 and TRBJ2-7, reads DGGITQSPKYLFRKEGQNVTLSCEQNLNHDAMYWYRQDPGQGLRLIYYSQIVNDFQKGDIAEGYSVSREKKESFPLTVTSAQKNPTAFYLCASSVIGTGVYEQYFGPGTRLTVT.

The rearrangement joins TRBV18 to TRBJ2-5; D call uncertain. Trimming took 0 bases from V and 4 from J, leaving 9 bases between them. Looked up from germline, CDR1 is KGHSH and CDR2 is LQKENI. The CDR3 runs to 14 residues. The CDR3 protein is CASSPPLARETQYF. The CDR3 nucleotides are TGTGCCAGCTCACCACCGCTGGCAAGAGAGACCCAGTACTTC.

V and J are TRBV4-2 and TRBJ2-5; possible D gene TRBD2, 6 bases. Trimming shortened V by 2 bases and J by 10 bases, and 11 bases separated the two germline ends. The germline V gene encodes CDR1 LGHNA and CDR2 YNFKEQ. CDR3 length: 12 amino acids. The CDR3 sequence is CASSQTGVVQYF. CDR3 coding DNA: TGTGCCAGCAGCCAAACGGGGGTGGTCCAGTACTTC.

This clone was observed a few times. V gene TRBV5-4 combines with J gene TRBJ2-1, with D tentatively TRBD2 (6 bases). V was clipped by 5 bases and J by 5 bases, with 17 bases between them. This CDR3 has 15 amino acids. Germline V gene data show CDR1 as SGHNT and CDR2 as YYREEE (reference sequence). In DNA form, the CDR3 reads TGTGCCAGCAGAGATCGGGGTGGAGGGGACAATGAGCAGTTCTTC. This translates into CASRDRGGGDNEQFF.

The rearrangement links TRBV7-2 to TRBJ1-5, with D perhaps matching TRBD1 (5 bases). V was cut by 4 bases and J by 3 bases, with 19 bases left in between. Germline V gene sequence: CDR1 SGHTA, CDR2 FQGNSA. This CDR3 contains 17 residues. In DNA, the CDR3 is TGTGCCAGCAGCTCCGCGGGGGGGGTAGGGTACAATCAGCCCCAGCATTTT. Translating gives CASSSAGGVGYNQPQHF.

The chain carries TRBV28 and TRBJ1-1; 8 bases are a match to TRBD1. Germline assignment: CDR1 MDHEN and CDR2 SYDVKM. V lost 10 bases, J lost 4 bases, and 8 bases stayed unmatched. The CDR3 covers 13 residues. The CDR3 region is CATARGRVTEAFF. The CDR3, as DNA: TGTGCCACCGCCAGGGGGCGCGTCACTGAAGCTTTCTTT. Full variable domain (remainder filled in from reference TRBV28 and TRBJ1-1): DVKVTQSSRYLVKRTGEKVFLECVQDMDHENMFWYRQDPGLGLRLIYFSYDVKMKEKGDIPEGYSVSREKKERFSLILESASTNQTSMYLCATARGRVTEAFFGQGTRLTVV.

This clone was observed a handful of times. The chain recombines TRBV4-3 with TRBJ1-1, with D maybe TRBD1 (5 bases). Germline V lookup: CDR1 LGHNA, CDR2 YSLEER. V dropped 1 base and J dropped 0 bases, with 9 bases sitting between them. The CDR3 runs 15 residues. CDR3 in amino acids: CASSQGGRVNTEAFF. The DNA of the CDR3 is TGCGCCAGCAGCCAAGGAGGCAGGGTGAACACTGAAGCTTTCTTT.

V usage is TRBV4-1 and J usage is TRBJ2-5, with a weak D call TRBD2 (5 bases). Germline V gene data show CDR1 as MGHRA and CDR2 as YSYEKL. The CDR3 sequence is 14 residues long. Trimming left V 1 base short and J 2 bases short, with 8 bases between. For the CDR3, the DNA is TGCGCCAGCAGCCAAGGAGGGCTACAAGAGACCCAGTACTTC. Protein product: CASSQGGLQETQYF.

The V and J genes are TRBV10-2 and TRBJ2-1; 8 positions match TRBD2. J was trimmed by 6 bases and V by 9 bases; bases with no gene match: 16. Germline V gene lookup returns CDR1 WSHSY and CDR2 SAAADI. The CDR3 is 16 residues long. CDR3 DNA sequence: TGCGCCAGTAAGGGTATGCGGGGGGCTAAGGGCAATGAGCAGTTCTTC. This sequence encodes CASKGMRGAKGNEQFF.

The gene calls are TRBV7-2 and TRBJ2-2; TRBD2 matches at 12 bases. Trimming removed 1 base from V and 5 bases from J; junction bases left unmatched: 5. CDR1 and CDR2 (germline): SGHTA, FQGNSA. This CDR3 has 17 residues. This chain's CDR3 is CASSLDSSGGATGELFF. The CDR3 region has the DNA TGTGCCAGCAGCTTAGATTCTAGCGGGGGGGCTACCGGGGAGCTGTTTTTT. The variable domain in full, with the rest retrieved from reference TRBV7-2 and TRBJ2-2, is GAGVSQSPSNKVTEKGKDVELRCDPISGHTALYWYRQSLGQGLEFLIYFQGNSAPDKSGLPSDRFSAERTGGSVSTLTIQRTQQEDSAVYLCASSLDSSGGATGELFFGEGSRLTVL.

The chain couples TRBV4-2 to TRBJ2-7, with D possibly matching TRBD1 (6 bases). Germline V gives CDR1 LGHNA, CDR2 YNFKEQ. This CDR3 has 14 residues. Trimming pared 4 bases from V and 4 bases from J, leaving 14 bases between. CDR3 bases: TGTGCCAGCAGCCCCTCCTCAGGGGATTACGAGCAGTACTTC. It codes for CASSPSSGDYEQYF.

This chain joins TRBV4-2 and TRBJ2-2; 10 positions agree with TRBD2. This CDR3 spans 17 amino acids. V was pared by 6 bases and J by 5 bases, with 12 bases of the junction left unmatched. The germline CDR1 and CDR2 sequences are LGHNA and YNFKEQ. CDR3 DNA: TGTGCCAGCAGAAGGAGCGGGGGGGCTTTGGATACCGGGGAGCTGTTTTTT. Translated: CASRRSGGALDTGELFF.

This clone was seen more than once but under ten times. The rearrangement uses TRBV6-1 and TRBJ1-1; 8 bases map to TRBD1. The V and J ends lost 2 bases and 1 base, in that order; junction bases with no gene match: 6. The germline V gene has CDR1 MNHNS and CDR2 SASEGT. The CDR3 contains 16 residues. The DNA of the CDR3 is TGTGCCAGCAGTGAAAAATCCGGGACAGGGAACACTGAAGCTTTCTTT. The encoded protein is CASSEKSGTGNTEAFF.

The chain joins TRBV6-1 to TRBJ1-1; possible D gene TRBD1, 5 bases. Germline V gives CDR1 MNHNS, CDR2 SASEGT. V lost 5 bases, J lost 13 bases, and 17 bases lay in between. This CDR3 has 12 residues. CDR3 protein: CASSPRGGGDFF. CDR3 DNA sequence: TGTGCCAGCAGTCCACGTGGTGGGGGGGATTTCTTT.

J is TRBJ2-5 and V is TRBV2; 14 bases line up with TRBD2. Germline CDR1 reads SNHLY; CDR2 reads FYNNEI. The CDR3 is 16 residues long. V dropped 8 bases and J dropped 5; count of bases not matched to a gene: 10. CDR3 protein: CASGKATSGGAETQYF. For the CDR3, the DNA is TGTGCCAGCGGGAAGGCGACTAGCGGGGGGGCGGAGACCCAGTACTTC.